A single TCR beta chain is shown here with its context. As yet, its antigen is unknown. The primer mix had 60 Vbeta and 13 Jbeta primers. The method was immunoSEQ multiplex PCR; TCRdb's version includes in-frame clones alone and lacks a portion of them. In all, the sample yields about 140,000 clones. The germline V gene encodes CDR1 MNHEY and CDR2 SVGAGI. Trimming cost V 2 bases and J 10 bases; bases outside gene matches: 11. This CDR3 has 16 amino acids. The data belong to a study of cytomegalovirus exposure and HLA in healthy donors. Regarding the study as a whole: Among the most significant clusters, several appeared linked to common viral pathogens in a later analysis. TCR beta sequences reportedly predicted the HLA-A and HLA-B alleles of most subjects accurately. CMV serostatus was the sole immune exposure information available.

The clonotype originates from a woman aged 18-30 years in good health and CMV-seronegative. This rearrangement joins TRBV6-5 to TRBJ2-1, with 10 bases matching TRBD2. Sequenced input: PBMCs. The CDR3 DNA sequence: TGTGCCAGCAGTTACCAGAAAACTAGCGGGGCCGGCGAGCAGTTCTTC. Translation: CASSYQKTSGAGEQFF.